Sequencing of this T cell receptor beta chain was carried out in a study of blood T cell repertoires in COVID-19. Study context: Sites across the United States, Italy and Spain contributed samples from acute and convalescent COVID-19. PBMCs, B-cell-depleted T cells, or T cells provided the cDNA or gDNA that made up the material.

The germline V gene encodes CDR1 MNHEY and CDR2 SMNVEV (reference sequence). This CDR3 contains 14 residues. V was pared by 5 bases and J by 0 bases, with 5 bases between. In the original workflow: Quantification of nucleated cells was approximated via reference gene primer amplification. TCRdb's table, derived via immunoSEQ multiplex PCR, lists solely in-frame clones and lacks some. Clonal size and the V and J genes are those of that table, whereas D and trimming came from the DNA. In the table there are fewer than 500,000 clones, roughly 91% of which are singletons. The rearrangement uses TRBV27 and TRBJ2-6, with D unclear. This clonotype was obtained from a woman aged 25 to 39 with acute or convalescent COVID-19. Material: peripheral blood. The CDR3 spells CASSTRSGANVLTF. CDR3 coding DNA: TGTGCCAGCAGTACACGCTCTGGGGCCAACGTCCTGACTTTC.